This is a list of T cell receptor beta chains from one sample in a study of cytomegalovirus exposure and HLA in healthy donors. Measured with immunoSEQ multiplex PCR; TCRdb has only the in-frame clones, and not every one. The data show around 74,000 clones, with around four fifths seen just once and 2.5% to 3.5% held by the top ten. Sequencing was done on a sample of PBMCs. These receptors were taken from a man younger than 45 in good health and CMV-seronegative. Both conserved end residues are part of each CDR3.

v_gene: TRBV11-3
CDR3aa: CASSPGQGYNYGYTF

v_gene: TRBV7-9
CDR3aa: CASSLGASGSGNEQFF

v_gene: TRBV6-6
CDR3aa: CASSYSTGFNQPQHF

v_gene: TRBV28
CDR3aa: CASSSIRVSNQPQHF

v_gene: TRBV28
CDR3aa: CASSPPGTRVIGELFF

v_gene: TRBV9
CDR3aa: CASSATPELNTEAFF

v_gene: TRBV7-9
CDR3aa: CASSSDRGGMNTEAFF

v_gene: TRBV2
CDR3aa: CASRRGGNEQFF

v_gene: TRBV4-2
CDR3aa: CASSQGGGGVAKNIQYF

v_gene: TRBV7-9
CDR3aa: CASSQTTGDGYTF

v_gene: TRBV7-2
CDR3aa: CASSSTSGGADLFYEQFF

v_gene: TRBV15
CDR3aa: CATSRDRASSPLHF

v_gene: TRBV19
CDR3aa: CASSILGGSGNTIYF

v_gene: TRBV30
CDR3aa: CASQGSGANVLTF

v_gene: TRBV5-4
CDR3aa: CASSLAGTDTQYF

v_gene: TRBV19
CDR3aa: CASTRRWSTEAFF

v_gene: TRBV10-3
CDR3aa: CAISGFSGANYGYTF

v_gene: TRBV6-1
CDR3aa: CASSRTGTGSETQYF

v_gene: TRBV29-1
CDR3aa: CSVEGSGSHYEQYF

v_gene: TRBV6-6
CDR3aa: CASSYSPSGGQETQYF

v_gene: TRBV27
CDR3aa: CASTSMGQGQYF

v_gene: TRBV6-6
CDR3aa: CATFFGQGRKLFF

v_gene: TRBV4-2
CDR3aa: CASSQWEHTGELFF

v_gene: TRBV5-6
CDR3aa: CASSPLAGQEIMRGYTF

v_gene: TRBV4-1
CDR3aa: CASSQDRQAYEQYF

v_gene: TRBV27
CDR3aa: CASTIVGGGRYEQYF

v_gene: TRBV6-5
CDR3aa: CASSYSPLGSEQFF

v_gene: TRBV9
CDR3aa: CASSTPLRGQETQYF

v_gene: TRBV28
CDR3aa: CASRAGTGYGYTF

v_gene: TRBV7-2
CDR3aa: CASSLQAPYNSPLHF

v_gene: TRBV5-1
CDR3aa: CASSSSDPERMAFF

v_gene: TRBV19
CDR3aa: CASSALEGRGDYYGYTF

v_gene: TRBV10-3
CDR3aa: CASGLNNEQFF

v_gene: TRBV5-1
CDR3aa: CASSSGQGVYNEQFF

v_gene: TRBV4-3
CDR3aa: CASSQDFQETQYF

v_gene: TRBV6-1
CDR3aa: CASSARQGKTSTDTQYF

v_gene: TRBV7-3
CDR3aa: CASSIGQLINTEAFF

v_gene: TRBV9
CDR3aa: CASSESRDTLFYEQYF

v_gene: TRBV10-3
CDR3aa: CAISDATGTNTEAFF

v_gene: TRBV29-1
CDR3aa: CSVDWGPGTQYF

v_gene: TRBV27
CDR3aa: CASSLSTSNTQYF

v_gene: TRBV7-2
CDR3aa: CASSLTDTKNIQYF

v_gene: TRBV4-1
CDR3aa: CASSFLLAGASTDTQYF

v_gene: TRBV9
CDR3aa: CASSVGDNSEQYF

v_gene: TRBV9
CDR3aa: CASTRGDSTDTQYF

v_gene: TRBV2
CDR3aa: CASSEQAFSGNTIYF

v_gene: TRBV15
CDR3aa: CATSRAQLAGQETQYF

v_gene: TRBV2
CDR3aa: CASSEDSSNQPQHF

v_gene: TRBV5-1
CDR3aa: CASSTLGGTQETQYF

v_gene: TRBV2
CDR3aa: CASSGLGAGTGELFF

v_gene: TRBV4-1
CDR3aa: CASSQGFQYEQYF

v_gene: TRBV4-3
CDR3aa: CASSQAGQGSYNEQFF

v_gene: TRBV28
CDR3aa: CASSLGQASPPQHF

v_gene: TRBV4-1
CDR3aa: CASSPRDNSNQPQHF

v_gene: TRBV7-9
CDR3aa: CASSPDRGPNTEAFF